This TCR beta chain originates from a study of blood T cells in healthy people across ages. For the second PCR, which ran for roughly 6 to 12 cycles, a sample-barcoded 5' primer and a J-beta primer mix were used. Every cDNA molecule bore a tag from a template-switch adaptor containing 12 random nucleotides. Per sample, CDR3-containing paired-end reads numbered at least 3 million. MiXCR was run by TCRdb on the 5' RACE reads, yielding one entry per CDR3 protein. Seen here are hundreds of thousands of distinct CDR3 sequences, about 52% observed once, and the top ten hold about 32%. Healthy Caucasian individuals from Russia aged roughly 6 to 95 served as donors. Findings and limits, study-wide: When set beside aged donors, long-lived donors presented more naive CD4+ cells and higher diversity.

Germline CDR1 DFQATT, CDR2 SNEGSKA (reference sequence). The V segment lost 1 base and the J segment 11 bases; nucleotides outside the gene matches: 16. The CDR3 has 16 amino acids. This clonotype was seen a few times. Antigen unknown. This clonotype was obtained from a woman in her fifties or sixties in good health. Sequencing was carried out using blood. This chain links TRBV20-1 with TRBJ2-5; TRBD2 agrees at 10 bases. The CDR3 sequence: CSARGLTKGTSAGQYF. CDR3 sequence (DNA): TGCAGTGCTAGAGGCCTGACTAAGGGGACTAGCGCGGGGCAGTACTTC.